This T cell receptor beta chain is drawn from a study of cytomegalovirus exposure and HLA in healthy donors. The table lists this clone with a count of one. The target antigen is unknown. Study-level points and caveats: According to reports, the classifier identified cytomegalovirus status with high specificity and sensitivity.

At the time of sampling, donors were nominally healthy, though unrecorded immune exposures were likely. Germline CDR1 reads SEHNR; CDR2 reads FQNEAQ (reference sequence). This CDR3 has 15 residues. The V and J ends lost 1 base and 2 bases, in that order; junction bases with no gene match: 3. Use of 60 Vbeta and 13 Jbeta primers characterized the PCR. This table comes from immunoSEQ multiplex PCR, and its TCRdb copy is limited to in-frame clones, with some not included. This sample has some 180,000 clones, with 70% to 85% found just once. The sample taken for sequencing was PBMCs. This receptor was obtained from a man aged 18 to 30 in good health and CMV-seronegative. This chain links TRBV7-9 with TRBJ2-3; 7 bases agree with TRBD1. In DNA, the CDR3 is TGTGCCAGCAGCTTAGTGGGGACAGACACAGATACGCAGTATTTT. This codes for CASSLVGTDTDTQYF.